This T cell receptor (beta chain) was obtained from a study of blood T cell repertoires in COVID-19. V trimming: 2 bases; J trimming: 7 bases; junction bases outside the gene matches: 9. Per the germline V gene, CDR1 is SGHTS and CDR2 is YDEGEE. The CDR3 has 15 residues. Per the authors' pipeline: Reference gene primer amplification gave nucleated cell count estimates. Assay used: immunoSEQ multiplex PCR; TCRdb lists only in-frame clones, some missing. D and trimming come from the DNA, and the V and J calls and clone size come from that table. The sample consists of 85,000 to 110,000 clones, roughly 90% of them appearing once. This clone was found a few times.

V gene TRBV5-8 combines with J gene TRBJ1-1, with 9 positions matching TRBD1. The receptor was derived from a woman aged 60-70 years with acute or convalescent COVID-19. The sample comprised peripheral blood. This CDR3 reads CASSLPGTGRLEAFF. The DNA of the CDR3 is TGTGCCAGCAGCTTACCCGGGACAGGGAGACTTGAAGCTTTCTTT. Variable domain in full (rest from reference TRBV5-8 and TRBJ1-1): EAGVTQSPTHLIKTRGQQATLRCSPISGHTSVYWYQQALGLGLQFLLWYDEGEERNRGNFPPRFSGRQFPNYSSELNVNALELEDSALYLCASSLPGTGRLEAFFGQGTRLTVV.